A selection of T cell receptor beta chains follows, all from one sample in a study of response to subunit inactivated influenza vaccine. One entry per CDR3 protein results from TCRdb running MiXCR on the RT-PCR reads. The data show roughly 710,000 distinct CDR3 sequences, with roughly 15% seen just once and 7.6% held by the top ten. Source: PBMCs from blood, taken 14 to 15 days before vaccination. These receptors originate from a man in his forties or fifties who received an inactivated influenza vaccine. Each CDR3 is given with its conserved first and last residue. The order of the fields is D gene, V gene, J gene, clone size, CDR3 DNA, CDR3 protein. D genes are given only for firm matches. Size tells how often a clone was seen (once, few, many) or the class of an expanded clone, and some rows leave it out.

NA	TRBV3-1	TRBJ1-1	few	TGTGCCAGCAGCCATGACAGTAACACTGAAGCTTTCTTT	CASSHDSNTEAFF
NA	TRBV6-5	TRBJ2-7	NA	TGTGCCAGCAGTTACTCTTTTTCTGTGGTCAATACCTACGAGCAGTACTTC	CASSYSFSVVNTYEQYF
TRBD1	TRBV28	TRBJ1-2	few	TGTGCCAGCAAACCGGGACAGGGGAGTGTCGATGGCTACACCTTC	CASKPGQGSVDGYTF
NA	TRBV28	TRBJ1-1	many	TGTGCCAGCAGTTTTCCGGGGGCCTGGAACACTGAAGCTTTCTTT	CASSFPGAWNTEAFF
NA	TRBV7-8	TRBJ2-7	NA	TGTGCCAGCAGCTTACCCCTGGGCAGGGATAATCTGGTGCAGTACTTC	CASSLPLGRDNLVQYF
NA	TRBV30	TRBJ2-2	many	TGTGCCTGGAACGTGGTAGACACCGGGGAGCTGTTTTTT	CAWNVVDTGELFF
TRBD2	TRBV7-2	TRBJ2-1	NA	TGTGCCAGCAGTCGGCCGGGACTAGCGGGAGTTGGTGAGCAGTTCTTC	CASSRPGLAGVGEQFF
NA	TRBV12-3/TRBV12-4	TRBJ1-6	NA	TGTGCCAGCAGCGACGGCTATAATTCACCCCTCCACTTT	CASSDGYNSPLHF
NA	TRBV11-2	TRBJ2-7	few	TGTGCCAGCAGCCCCGGTTCGACCTACGAGCAGTACTTC	CASSPGSTYEQYF
NA	TRBV7-3	TRBJ2-1	once	TGTGCCAGCAGCTATATAGCCGGTGAGCAGTTCTTC	CASSYIAGEQFF
TRBD1	TRBV5-1	TRBJ2-7	many	TGCGCCAGCAGCTTGGACTTAGGGGGCTGGTACGAGCAGTACTTC	CASSLDLGGWYEQYF
TRBD2	TRBV5-4	TRBJ2-3	NA	TGTGCCAGCGGTACTAGCGGGACCACAGATACGCAGTATTTT	CASGTSGTTDTQYF
TRBD2	TRBV27	TRBJ2-2	NA	TGTGCCAGCAGTTTATCAAGTCTAGCGGGATGGGACACCGGGGAGCTGTTTTTT	CASSLSSLAGWDTGELFF
NA	TRBV7-2	TRBJ2-5	NA	TGTGCCAGCAGCTTAAACTGGCAGGGGCGACGGGAGACCCAGTACTTC	CASSLNWQGRRETQYF
NA	TRBV20-1	TRBJ2-5	few	TGCAGTGCTAGAGGCAAAAGCTTGCAAGAGACCCAGTACTTC	CSARGKSLQETQYF
NA	TRBV20-1	TRBJ2-4	many	TGCAGTGCTTTCGAGGGACCAGGGGCGAACATTCAGTACTTC	CSAFEGPGANIQYF
NA	TRBV5-1	TRBJ1-2	many	TGCGCCAGCAGCCTGACAGATGCTTATGGCTACACCTTC	CASSLTDAYGYTF
NA	TRBV11-2	TRBJ2-1	NA	TGTGCCAGCAGCTGGCGGGACGGAAACAATGAGCAGTTCTTC	CASSWRDGNNEQFF
NA	TRBV3-1	TRBJ2-7	few	TGTGCCAGCAGCCCATACCCGACAGGAAGCGCCTACGAGCAGTACTTC	CASSPYPTGSAYEQYF
NA	TRBV28	TRBJ2-5	few	TGTGCCAGCAGTTTAGACAACCAAGAGACCCAGTACTTC	CASSLDNQETQYF
NA	TRBV28	TRBJ1-3	once	TGTGCCAGAAGCTACGGGGGACTTAGCTCTGGAAACACCATATATTTT	CARSYGGLSSGNTIYF
NA	TRBV7-8	TRBJ2-3	few	TGTGCCAGCAGCTTTACAGGGCGAGGCTTGGATACGCAGTATTTT	CASSFTGRGLDTQYF
TRBD1	TRBV7-9	TRBJ2-3	few	TGTGCCAGCAGCTGGACAGGGGGCAATTTGGATACGCAGTATTTT	CASSWTGGNLDTQYF
TRBD2	TRBV30	TRBJ2-2	NA	TGTGCCTGGAAGGGTCGACTAGCACTACACCCCGGGGAGCTGTTTTTT	CAWKGRLALHPGELFF
TRBD2	TRBV9	TRBJ2-7	NA	TGTGCCAGCGCCCGGGGGGGTCCCTACGAGCAGTACTTC	CASARGGPYEQYF
NA	TRBV15	TRBJ1-4	NA	TGTGCCACCGGCCCGCGTACTCGGGAAAAACTGTTTTTT	CATGPRTREKLFF
NA	TRBV7-2	TRBJ2-5	NA	TGTGCCAGCAGCGCCCGGCACGGCCAAGAGACCCAGTACTTC	CASSARHGQETQYF
NA	TRBV18	TRBJ2-1	NA	TGTGCCAGCTCACCACGAGAAGGCAATGAGCAGTTCTTC	CASSPREGNEQFF
NA	TRBV29-1	TRBJ2-1	many	TGCAGCGTTGAGTTGGGGGCCAGACCCAATGAGCAGTTCTTC	CSVELGARPNEQFF
NA	TRBV12-3/TRBV12-4	TRBJ1-5	few	TGTGCCAGCAGTTTACTAGACAGTTATCAGCCCCAGCATTTT	CASSLLDSYQPQHF
TRBD1	TRBV24-1	TRBJ1-5	few	TGTGCCACCCAGGGGACAGGGGGCAATCAGCCCCAGCATTTT	CATQGTGGNQPQHF